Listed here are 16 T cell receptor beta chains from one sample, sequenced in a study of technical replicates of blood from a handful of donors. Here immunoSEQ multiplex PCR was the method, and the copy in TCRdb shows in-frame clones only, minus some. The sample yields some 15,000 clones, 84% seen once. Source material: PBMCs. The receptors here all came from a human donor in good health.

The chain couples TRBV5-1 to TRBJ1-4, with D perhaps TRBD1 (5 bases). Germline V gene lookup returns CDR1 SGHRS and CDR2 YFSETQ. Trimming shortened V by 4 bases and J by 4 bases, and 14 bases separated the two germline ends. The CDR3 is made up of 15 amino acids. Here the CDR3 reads CASSLWGQFNEKLFF. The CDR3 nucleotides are TGCGCCAGCAGCCTCTGGGGCCAGTTTAATGAAAAACTGTTTTTT.

CDR3 residues: CASSLIKDTTYEQYF. For the CDR3, the DNA is TGTGCCAGCAGTTTAATTAAGGACACGACCTACGAGCAGTACTTC. This chain links TRBV27 with TRBJ2-7; a weak D match, TRBD1 (5 bases). The CDR3 extends over 15 amino acids. The V gene lost 2 bases and the J gene lost 2 bases, with 13 bases spanning the gap. Germline assignment: CDR1 MNHEY and CDR2 SMNVEV (reference sequence).

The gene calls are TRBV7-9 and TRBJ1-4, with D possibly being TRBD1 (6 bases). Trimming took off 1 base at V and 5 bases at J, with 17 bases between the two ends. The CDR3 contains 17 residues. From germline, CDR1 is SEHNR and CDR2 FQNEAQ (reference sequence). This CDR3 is CASSLGAGTTQNEKLFF. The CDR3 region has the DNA TGTGCCAGCAGCTTAGGGGCCGGGACAACCCAGAATGAAAAACTGTTTTTT.

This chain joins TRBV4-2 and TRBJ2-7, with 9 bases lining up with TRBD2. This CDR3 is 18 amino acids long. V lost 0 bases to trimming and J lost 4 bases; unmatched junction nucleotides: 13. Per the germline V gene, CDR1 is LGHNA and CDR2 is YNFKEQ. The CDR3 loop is CASSQDGAAGGPSYEQYF. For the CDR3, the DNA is TGTGCCAGCAGCCAAGATGGGGCAGCGGGAGGACCTTCTTACGAGCAGTACTTC.

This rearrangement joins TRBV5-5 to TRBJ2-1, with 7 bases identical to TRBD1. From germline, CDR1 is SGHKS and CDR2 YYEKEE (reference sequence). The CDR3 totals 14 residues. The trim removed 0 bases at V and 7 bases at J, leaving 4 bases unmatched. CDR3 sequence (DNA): TGTGCCAGCAGCTTGGCCCACAGGGGTAATGAGCAGTTCTTC. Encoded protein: CASSLAHRGNEQFF.

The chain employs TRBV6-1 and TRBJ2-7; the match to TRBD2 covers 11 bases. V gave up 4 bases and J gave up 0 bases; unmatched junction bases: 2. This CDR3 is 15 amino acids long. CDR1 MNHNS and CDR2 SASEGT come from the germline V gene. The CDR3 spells CASSGGTSGSYEQYF. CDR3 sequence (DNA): TGTGCCAGCAGTGGTGGGACTAGCGGCTCCTACGAGCAGTACTTC.

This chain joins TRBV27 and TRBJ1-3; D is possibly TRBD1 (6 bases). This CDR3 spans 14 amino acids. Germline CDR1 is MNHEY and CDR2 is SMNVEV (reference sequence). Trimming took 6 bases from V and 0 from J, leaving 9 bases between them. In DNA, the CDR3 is TGTGCCAGCAGCCGAGGGGGCTCTGGAAACACCATATATTTT. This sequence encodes CASSRGGSGNTIYF.

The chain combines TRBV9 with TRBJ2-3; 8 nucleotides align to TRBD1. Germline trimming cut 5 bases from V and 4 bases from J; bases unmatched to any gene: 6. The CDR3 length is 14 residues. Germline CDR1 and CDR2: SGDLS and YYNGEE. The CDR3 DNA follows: TGTGCCAGCAGACCGACAGGGGAAGCAGATACGCAGTATTTT. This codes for CASRPTGEADTQYF.

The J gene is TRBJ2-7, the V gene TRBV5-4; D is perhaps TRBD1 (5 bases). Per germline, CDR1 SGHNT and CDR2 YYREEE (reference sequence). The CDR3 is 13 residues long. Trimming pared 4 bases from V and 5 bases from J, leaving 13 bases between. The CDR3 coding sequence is TGTGCCAGCAGCCAGGGCAGGGCAAACGAGCAGTACTTC. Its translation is CASSQGRANEQYF. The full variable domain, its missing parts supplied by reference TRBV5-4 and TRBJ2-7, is ETGVTQSPTHLIKTRGQQVTLRCSSQSGHNTVSWYQQALGQGPQFIFQYYREEENGRGNFPPRFSGLQFPNYSSELNVNALELDDSALYLCASSQGRANEQYFGPGTRLTVT.

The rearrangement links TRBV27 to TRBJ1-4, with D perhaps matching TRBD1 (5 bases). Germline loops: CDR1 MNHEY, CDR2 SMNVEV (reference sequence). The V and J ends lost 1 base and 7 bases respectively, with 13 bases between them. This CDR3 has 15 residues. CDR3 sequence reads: CASSLFQGPFEKLFF. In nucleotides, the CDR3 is TGTGCCAGCAGTTTATTTCAGGGCCCCTTTGAAAAACTGTTTTTT.

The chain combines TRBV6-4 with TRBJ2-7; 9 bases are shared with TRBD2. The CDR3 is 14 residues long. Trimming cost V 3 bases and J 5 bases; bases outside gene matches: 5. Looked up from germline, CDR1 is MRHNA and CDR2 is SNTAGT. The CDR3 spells CASSESSGSHEQYF. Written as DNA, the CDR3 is TGTGCCAGCAGTGAGAGTAGCGGGAGCCACGAGCAGTACTTC.

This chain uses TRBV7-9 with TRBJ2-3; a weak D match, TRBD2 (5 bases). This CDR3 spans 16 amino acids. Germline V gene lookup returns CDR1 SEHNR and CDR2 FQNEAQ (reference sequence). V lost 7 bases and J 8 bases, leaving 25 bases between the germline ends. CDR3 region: CASTPLEGEIRSTQYF. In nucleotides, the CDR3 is TGTGCCAGCACCCCTCTTGAGGGAGAGATACGGAGTACGCAGTATTTT.

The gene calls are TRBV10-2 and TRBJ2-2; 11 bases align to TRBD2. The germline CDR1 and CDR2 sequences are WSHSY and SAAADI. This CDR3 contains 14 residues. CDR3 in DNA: TGCGGAAGCATTACTAGCGGGAGTGTCGGGGAGCTGTTTTTT. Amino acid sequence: CGSITSGSVGELFF.

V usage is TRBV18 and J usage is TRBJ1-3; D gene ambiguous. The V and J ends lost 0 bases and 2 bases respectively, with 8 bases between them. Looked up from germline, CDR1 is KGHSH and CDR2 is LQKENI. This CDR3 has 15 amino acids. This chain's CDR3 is CASSPPQSAGNTIYF. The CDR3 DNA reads TGTGCCAGCTCACCACCACAATCCGCTGGAAACACCATATATTTT.

The DNA of the CDR3 is TGTGCCAGTAGTAGCGATGGAAGAGGGACCCAGTACTTC. It yields the protein CASSSDGRGTQYF. The chain recombines TRBV19 with TRBJ2-5, with D uncertain. CDR3 size: 13 residues. V was clipped by 4 bases and J by 7 bases, with 13 bases between them. Germline loops: CDR1 LNHDA, CDR2 SQIVND (reference sequence).

CDR3: CASGLAGGIEGALEKLFF. CDR3 DNA sequence: TGTGCTAGTGGTTTGGCGGGAGGTATCGAAGGGGCCCTTGAAAAACTGTTTTTT. The chain has TRBV12-5 and TRBJ1-4, with TRBD1 as a possible D gene (5 bases). Deletions cut 1 base from V and 7 bases from J, with 22 bases between. This CDR3 spans 18 amino acids. Germline V lookup: CDR1 LGHNT, CDR2 FRNRAP.